This T cell receptor (beta chain) was found in a study of technical replicates of blood from a few donors. Germline CDR1 MNHNS, CDR2 SASEGT. There are 16 residues in the CDR3. V shed 4 bases and J shed 8 bases, with 20 bases lying between them. Here immunoSEQ multiplex PCR was the method, and the copy in TCRdb shows in-frame clones only, minus some. This sample yields some 77,000 clones, of which about 93% are seen a single time; 0.3% to 0.45% belongs to the top ten. This TCR derives from a human donor in good health. Input material: T cells isolated from PBMCs. This rearrangement joins TRBV6-1 to TRBJ2-2; D ambiguous. The CDR3 DNA follows: TGTGCCAGCAGTGGTATCCGCGGTCCAGTTATTGGGGAGCTGTTTTTT. It codes for CASSGIRGPVIGELFF.